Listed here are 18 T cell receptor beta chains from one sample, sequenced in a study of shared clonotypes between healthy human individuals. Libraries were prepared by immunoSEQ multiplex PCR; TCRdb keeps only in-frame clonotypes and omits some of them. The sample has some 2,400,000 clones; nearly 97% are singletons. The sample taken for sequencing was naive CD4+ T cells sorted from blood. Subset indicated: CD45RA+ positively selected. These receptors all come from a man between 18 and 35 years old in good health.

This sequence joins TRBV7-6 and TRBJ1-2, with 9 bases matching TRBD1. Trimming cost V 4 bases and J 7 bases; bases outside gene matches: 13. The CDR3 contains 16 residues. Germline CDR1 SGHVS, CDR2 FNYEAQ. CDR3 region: CASSYDPLDRGGGYTF. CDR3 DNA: TGTGCCAGCAGCTACGACCCACTGGACAGGGGAGGTGGCTACACCTTC.

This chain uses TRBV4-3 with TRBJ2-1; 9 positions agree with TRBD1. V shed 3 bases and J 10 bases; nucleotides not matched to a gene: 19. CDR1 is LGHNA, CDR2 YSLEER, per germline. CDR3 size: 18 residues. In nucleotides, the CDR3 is TGCGCCAGCAGCCACCCTAGGGCAATGGGACAGGGAGAGGCGGAGCAGTTCTTC. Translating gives CASSHPRAMGQGEAEQFF.

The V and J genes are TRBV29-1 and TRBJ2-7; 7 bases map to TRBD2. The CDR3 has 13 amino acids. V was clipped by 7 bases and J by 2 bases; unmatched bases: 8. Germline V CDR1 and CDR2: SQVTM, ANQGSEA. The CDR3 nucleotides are TGCAGCGGGCGTAGCGGGTGGACCTACGAGCAGTACTTC. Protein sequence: CSGRSGWTYEQYF.

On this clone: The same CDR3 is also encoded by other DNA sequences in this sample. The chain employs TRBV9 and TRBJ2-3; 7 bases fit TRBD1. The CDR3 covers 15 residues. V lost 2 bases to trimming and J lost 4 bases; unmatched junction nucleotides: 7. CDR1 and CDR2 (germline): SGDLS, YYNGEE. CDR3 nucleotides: TGTGCCAGCAGCGTTGGCGACAGGGAACCAGATACGCAGTATTTT. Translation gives CASSVGDREPDTQYF.

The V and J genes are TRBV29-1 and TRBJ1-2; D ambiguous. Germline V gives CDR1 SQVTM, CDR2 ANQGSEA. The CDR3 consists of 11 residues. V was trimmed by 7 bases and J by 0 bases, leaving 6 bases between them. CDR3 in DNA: TGCAGCGCCACAGCTAACTATGGCTACACCTTC. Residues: CSATANYGYTF.

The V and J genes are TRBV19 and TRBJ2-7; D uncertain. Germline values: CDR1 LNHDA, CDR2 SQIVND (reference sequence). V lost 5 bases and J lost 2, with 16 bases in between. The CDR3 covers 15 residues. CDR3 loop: CASSPGQAGTYEQYF. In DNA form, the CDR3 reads TGTGCCAGTAGTCCTGGGCAGGCCGGAACCTACGAGCAGTACTTC.

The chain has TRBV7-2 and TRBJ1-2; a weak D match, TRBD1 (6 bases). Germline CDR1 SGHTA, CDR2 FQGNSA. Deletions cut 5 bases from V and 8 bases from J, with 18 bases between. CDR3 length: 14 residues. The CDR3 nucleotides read TGTGCCAGCAGCCCCCTCGGGGGCCCTCCCGGCTACACCTTC. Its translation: CASSPLGGPPGYTF.

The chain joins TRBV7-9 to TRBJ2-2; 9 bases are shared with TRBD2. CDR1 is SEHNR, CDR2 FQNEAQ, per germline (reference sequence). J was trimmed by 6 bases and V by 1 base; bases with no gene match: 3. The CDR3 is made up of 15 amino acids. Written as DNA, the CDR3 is TGTGCCAGCAGCTTAGATGGGACTAGCTCCGGGGAGCTGTTTTTT. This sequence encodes CASSLDGTSSGELFF.

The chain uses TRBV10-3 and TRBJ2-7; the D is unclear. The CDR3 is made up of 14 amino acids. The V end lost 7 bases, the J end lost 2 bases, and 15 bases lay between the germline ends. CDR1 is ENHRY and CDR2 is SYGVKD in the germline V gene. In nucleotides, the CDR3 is TGTGCCATCACGCCTGGACGGACCGCCTACGAGCAGTACTTC. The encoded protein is CAITPGRTAYEQYF.

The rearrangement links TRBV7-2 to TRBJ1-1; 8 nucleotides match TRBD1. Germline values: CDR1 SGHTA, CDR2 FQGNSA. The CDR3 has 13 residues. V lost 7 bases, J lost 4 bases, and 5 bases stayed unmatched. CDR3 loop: CASTRRGPTEAFF. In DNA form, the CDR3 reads TGTGCCAGCACTCGCAGGGGGCCCACTGAAGCTTTCTTT.

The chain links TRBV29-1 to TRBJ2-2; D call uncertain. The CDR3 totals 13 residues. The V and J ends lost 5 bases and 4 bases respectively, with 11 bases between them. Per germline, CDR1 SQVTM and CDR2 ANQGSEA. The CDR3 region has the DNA TGCAGCGTTCAAAGGGATGGCACCGGGGAGCTGTTTTTT. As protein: CSVQRDGTGELFF.

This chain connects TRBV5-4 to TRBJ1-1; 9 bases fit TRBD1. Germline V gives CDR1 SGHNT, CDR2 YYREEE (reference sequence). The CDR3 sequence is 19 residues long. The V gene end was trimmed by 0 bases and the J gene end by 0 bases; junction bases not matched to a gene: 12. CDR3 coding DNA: TGTGCCAGCAGCTTGGTGGGACAGGGCGCACCCTGGATGAACACTGAAGCTTTCTTT. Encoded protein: CASSLVGQGAPWMNTEAFF.

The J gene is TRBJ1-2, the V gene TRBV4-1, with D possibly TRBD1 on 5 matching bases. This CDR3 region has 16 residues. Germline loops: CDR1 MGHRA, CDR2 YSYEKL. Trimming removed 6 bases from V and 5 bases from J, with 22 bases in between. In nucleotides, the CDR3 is TGCGCCAGCAGTCGCATTGGGACGCCCATACCTTATGGCTACACCTTC. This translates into CASSRIGTPIPYGYTF.

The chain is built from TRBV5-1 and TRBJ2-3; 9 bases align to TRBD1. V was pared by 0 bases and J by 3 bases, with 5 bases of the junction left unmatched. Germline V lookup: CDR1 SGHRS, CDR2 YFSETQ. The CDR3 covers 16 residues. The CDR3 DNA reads TGCGCCAGCAGCTTGGCACAGGGGGCTCGGACAGATACGCAGTATTTT. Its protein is CASSLAQGARTDTQYF.

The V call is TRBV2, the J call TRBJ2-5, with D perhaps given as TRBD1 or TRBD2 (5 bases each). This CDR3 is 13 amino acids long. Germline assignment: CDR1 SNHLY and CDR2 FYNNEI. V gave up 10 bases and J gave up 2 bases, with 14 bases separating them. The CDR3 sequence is CATRPGRQETQYF. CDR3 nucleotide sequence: TGTGCCACCAGACCGGGACGGCAAGAGACCCAGTACTTC.

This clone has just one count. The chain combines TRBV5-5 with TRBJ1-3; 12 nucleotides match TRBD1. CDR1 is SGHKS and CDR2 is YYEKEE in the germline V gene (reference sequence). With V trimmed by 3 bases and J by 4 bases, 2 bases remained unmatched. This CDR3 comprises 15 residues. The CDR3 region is CASSSGTGGGNTIYF. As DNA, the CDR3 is TGTGCCAGCAGCTCCGGGACAGGGGGCGGAAACACCATATATTTT.

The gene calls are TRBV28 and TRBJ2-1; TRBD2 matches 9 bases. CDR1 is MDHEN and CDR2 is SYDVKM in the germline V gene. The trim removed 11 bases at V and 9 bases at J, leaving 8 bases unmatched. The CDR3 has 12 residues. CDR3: CADGLASREQFF. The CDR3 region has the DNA TGTGCCGACGGACTAGCGAGTCGTGAGCAGTTCTTC. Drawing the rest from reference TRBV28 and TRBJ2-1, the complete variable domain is DVKVTQSSRYLVKRTGEKVFLECVQDMDHENMFWYRQDPGLGLRLIYFSYDVKMKEKGDIPEGYSVSREKKERFSLILESASTNQTSMYLCADGLASREQFFGPGTRLTVL.

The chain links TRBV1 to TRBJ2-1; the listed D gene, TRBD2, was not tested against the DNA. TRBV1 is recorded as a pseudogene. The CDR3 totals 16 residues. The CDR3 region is CTSSQDTGGAYNEQFF. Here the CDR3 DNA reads TGCACCAGCAGCCAAGATACGGGGGGGGCCTACAATGAGCAGTTCTTC.